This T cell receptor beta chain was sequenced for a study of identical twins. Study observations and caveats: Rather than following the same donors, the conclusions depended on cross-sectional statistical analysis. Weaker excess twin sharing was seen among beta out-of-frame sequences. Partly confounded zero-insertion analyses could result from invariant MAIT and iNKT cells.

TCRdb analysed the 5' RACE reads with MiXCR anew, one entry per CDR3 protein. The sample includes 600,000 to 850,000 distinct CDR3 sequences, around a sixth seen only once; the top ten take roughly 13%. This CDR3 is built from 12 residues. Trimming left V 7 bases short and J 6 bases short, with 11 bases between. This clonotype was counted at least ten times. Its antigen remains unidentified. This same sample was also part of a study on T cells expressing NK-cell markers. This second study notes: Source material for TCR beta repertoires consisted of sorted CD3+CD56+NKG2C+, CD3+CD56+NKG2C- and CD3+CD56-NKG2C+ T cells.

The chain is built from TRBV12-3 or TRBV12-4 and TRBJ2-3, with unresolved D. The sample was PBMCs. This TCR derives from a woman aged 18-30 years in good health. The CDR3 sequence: CASTLIGDTQYF. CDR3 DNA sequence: TGTGCCAGCACGCTAATTGGGGATACGCAGTATTTT.